The present entry profiles one T cell receptor beta chain with its context. This record comes from a study of OX40 agonist ivuxolimab in advanced cancers. V dropped 3 bases and J dropped 6 bases, with 9 bases sitting between them. There are 12 residues in the CDR3. Germline CDR1 MDHEN, CDR2 SYDVKM. Repertoires were generated with immunoSEQ multiplex PCR, while TCRdb's copy carries only in-frame clones and drops some. Among about 160,000 clones listed, roughly 92% were seen once. This sequence originates from an adult with an advanced solid tumor such as melanoma, head and neck, liver or kidney cancer. The material sequenced was CD4+ or CD8+ T cells sorted from blood, taken in a trial of the OX40 agonist ivuxolimab. The rearrangement uses TRBV28 and TRBJ2-7; no clear D. The CDR3: CASSFPRSEQYF. The CDR3 DNA reads as TGTGCCAGCAGTTTTCCCCGGTCCGAGCAGTACTTC. The full variable domain, with the rest looked up from reference TRBV28 and TRBJ2-7, is DVKVTQSSRYLVKRTGEKVFLECVQDMDHENMFWYRQDPGLGLRLIYFSYDVKMKEKGDIPEGYSVSREKKERFSLILESASTNQTSMYLCASSFPRSEQYFGPGTRLTVT.